Detailed here is one T cell receptor (beta chain). There are a few counts of this clonotype. Which antigen it targets is not known. No quality values exist for individual bases; no much larger clone is one base distant. These data come from a study of T cell repertoires in cytomegalovirus infection (dated by TCRdb to 2018 to 2020). About the study as a whole: Alongside well-studied HLA-B-restricted epitopes, the peptide stimulations were aimed at recently identified HLA-C-restricted CMV epitopes, whose presentation resists viral immunomodulation. The HLA type of each donor mattered for the analysis, because public TCR beta signatures pointed to carriage of CMV infection along with the matching HLA type.

Instrument used: Illumina HiSeq 1500. The public reads were run again by TCRdb, first through fastp at Q25 and then through MiXCR, and only productive beta chains were kept. Rows with one shared CDR3 protein collapse into an entry with the most common genes and DNA. The sample profile shows some 940,000 distinct CDR3 sequences; approximately 33% of them were found once. The top ten clonotypes cover under 15% of the sample. Per the germline V gene, KGHDR is the CDR1 and SFDVKD is the CDR2. The CDR3 sequence holds 12 residues, the cysteine and phenylalanine included. The DNA shown is the 36-base CDR3, in frame from base 1. V was cut back by 6 bases and J by 8 bases, leaving a gap of 11 bases between them. The sample's treatment or condition label is to be understood as: in vitro stimulation with specific CMV peptide epitopes to enrich CMV-specific T cells. The study at large found these results: The ex vivo response was dominated by HLA-C-restricted CMV-specific TCR beta clonotypes, which also provided the single most frequent clonotype in two of eight donors. In both this cohort and an independent cohort of more than 350 donors, the cumulative frequency of public TCR beta family members distinguished carriers of CMV infection plus the relevant HLA type.

The receptor was derived from a human donor in good health (CMV status not recorded). Some clones in this sample may be carry-over from other donors' samples. The chain employs TRBV24-1 and TRBJ2-3; a confident D gene designation cannot be given. Here the sequenced sample was cultured CD8+ T cells from PBMCs, taken from culture after CMV antigen stimulation. CDR3 loop: CATSHLLGTQYF. Here is the DNA: TGTGCCACCAGTCACCTCTTGGGTACGCAGTATTTT.